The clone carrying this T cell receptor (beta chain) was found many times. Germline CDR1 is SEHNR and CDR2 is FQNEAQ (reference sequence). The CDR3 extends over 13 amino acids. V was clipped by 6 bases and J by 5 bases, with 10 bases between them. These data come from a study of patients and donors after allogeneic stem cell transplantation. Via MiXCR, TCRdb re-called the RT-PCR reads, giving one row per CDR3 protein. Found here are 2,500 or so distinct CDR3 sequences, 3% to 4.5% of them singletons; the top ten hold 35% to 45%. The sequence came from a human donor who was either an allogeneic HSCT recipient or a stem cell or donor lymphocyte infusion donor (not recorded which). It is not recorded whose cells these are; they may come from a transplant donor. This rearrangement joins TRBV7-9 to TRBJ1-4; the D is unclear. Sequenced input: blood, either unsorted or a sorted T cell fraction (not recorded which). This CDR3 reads CASRPQENEKLFF. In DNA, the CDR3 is TGTGCCAGCAGGCCCCAAGAAAATGAAAAACTGTTTTTT. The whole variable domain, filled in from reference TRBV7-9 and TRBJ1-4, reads DTGVSQNPRHKITKRGQNVTFRCDPISEHNRLYWYRQTLGQGPEFLTYFQNEAQLEKSRLLSDRFSAERPKGSFSTLEIQRTEQGDSAMYLCASRPQENEKLFFGSGTQLSVL.